This TCR beta chain was recorded in a study of CD8 T cells in ankylosing spondylitis (dated by TCRdb to about 2017). A note on the overall study: The study set out to find disease-linked TCR variants by profiling T cell receptor beta repertoires in ankylosing spondylitis patients and healthy donors. Peripheral blood was sampled, and synovial fluid was additionally collected from ankylosing spondylitis patients. In total, the full study cohort was made up of 95 to 110 healthy donors and 25 to 30 ankylosing spondylitis patients. The full study reports these points: A TCR beta motif of roughly 8 highly homologous amino acid variants appeared characteristic of blood from ankylosing spondylitis patients. In peripheral blood, the disease-linked clones were found at relatively low frequencies and had a CD8+ phenotype. Some motif variants had previously been reported in the synovial fluid and blood of reactive arthritis patients, which suggests shared mechanisms of disease initiation. Significant enrichment of the disease-linked clones was reported in matched synovial fluid samples from ankylosing spondylitis patients.

According to the germline V gene, CDR1 reads SGHNT and CDR2 reads YENEEA. From cysteine to phenylalanine, the CDR3 is 13 amino acids long. The only DNA kept is the CDR3, 39 bases in frame from the first base. Between the V and J ends, shortened by 3 bases and 5 bases respectively, the junction contains 7 bases. The run used an Illumina HiSeq 2500. Quantitative 5'-RACE with molecular barcodes was the method used to prepare the TCR beta libraries. The published analysis was carried out like this. Disease-linked TCR variants were identified with a new computational method built on a probabilistic model of VDJ rearrangement. The public reads were reanalyzed by TCRdb: fastp trimming at Q25, MiXCR alignment, in-frame beta chains only. Entries are consolidated by CDR3 protein sequence, retaining the most common genes and DNA. It is TCRdb's table, rather than the study itself, that gives the V and J calls and clone size. For this sample there are about 510,000 distinct CDR3 sequences; less than 6% appear just once. Of the sample, under 4.5% falls within the top ten clones.

Many counts were recorded for this clonotype. It has no known antigen specificity. Per-base quality was not reported, and no clone a single base away is much larger than it. Sample: blood, either unsorted or a sorted T cell fraction (not recorded which). This receptor was obtained from a male donor with ankylosing spondylitis. The receptor chain draws on TRBV11-3 and TRBJ2-2, with no confident D gene call. In nucleotide form, the sequence is TGTGCCAGCAGCTTTGGAGTGACCGGGGAGCTGTTTTTT. This gives the protein CASSFGVTGELFF.